These 16 T cell receptor beta chains share one sample of origin, sequenced in a study of a mutant IDH1 vaccine in newly diagnosed glioma. Their specific antigens are unknown. Clones were read by immunoSEQ multiplex PCR, and TCRdb kept only the in-frame ones, dropping some. The sample shows around 57,000 clones, 89% of them seen only once. Time point: week 11, during vaccination. Each vaccine dose was 300 ug of mutant IDH1 20-mer peptide, with topical imiquimod. The sample in question was PBMCs, obtained from a glioma patient whose treatment included an IDH1 peptide vaccine. The receptors come from a man in his forties with glioma.

The chain uses TRBV7-3 and TRBJ2-2, with 7 bases fitting TRBD2. Germline loops: CDR1 SGHTA, CDR2 FQGTGA. This CDR3 has 16 amino acids. The V and J ends lost 5 bases and 3 bases, in that order; junction bases with no gene match: 9. The CDR3 protein is CASSPWMAGDTGELFF. The CDR3 DNA sequence: TGTGCCAGCAGCCCCTGGATGGCGGGAGACACCGGGGAGCTGTTTTTT.

The V gene is TRBV11-2, the J gene TRBJ2-7, with a tentative D call TRBD1 (6 bases). CDR3 length: 14 amino acids. Between the trimmed V and J ends, which lost 5 bases and 7 bases, there was a span of 18 bases. CDR1 is SGHAT, CDR2 FQNNGV, per germline. The CDR3: CASSPGTYYVEQYF. The CDR3 DNA reads as TGTGCCAGCAGCCCCGGGACATATTACGTGGAGCAGTACTTC.

The rearrangement links TRBV28 to TRBJ2-7; D may be TRBD1 (6 bases). Germline V lookup: CDR1 MDHEN, CDR2 SYDVKM. The V gene lost 5 bases and the J gene lost 3 bases, with 17 bases spanning the gap. The CDR3 has 15 amino acids. The CDR3 DNA sequence: TGTGCCAGCAGTCGCCCGCAGGGGCAAAGCTACGAGCAGTACTTC. Its protein is CASSRPQGQSYEQYF. The full variable domain, its missing parts supplied by reference TRBV28 and TRBJ2-7, is DVKVTQSSRYLVKRTGEKVFLECVQDMDHENMFWYRQDPGLGLRLIYFSYDVKMKEKGDIPEGYSVSREKKERFSLILESASTNQTSMYLCASSRPQGQSYEQYFGPGTRLTVT.

The V and J genes are TRBV5-1 and TRBJ1-3; D perhaps matches TRBD1 (6 bases). Per germline, CDR1 SGHRS and CDR2 YFSETQ. The CDR3 contains 15 residues. Trimming pared 3 bases from V and 0 bases from J, leaving 10 bases between. This CDR3 is CASSSDRISGNTIYF. Here the CDR3 DNA reads TGCGCCAGCAGCTCCGACAGGATCTCTGGAAACACCATATATTTT.

The genes are TRBV4-3 and TRBJ1-2; D uncertain. Germline values: CDR1 LGHNA, CDR2 YSLEER. The CDR3 sequence is 15 residues long. V was shortened by 4 bases and J by 8 bases, with 20 bases between the two germline ends. The CDR3 here is CASSPNGRLRQGYTF. CDR3 sequence (DNA): TGCGCCAGCAGCCCCAACGGTCGGTTGCGGCAGGGCTACACCTTC.

V usage is TRBV5-1 and J usage is TRBJ2-2, with 8 nucleotides matching TRBD1. CDR1 is SGHRS and CDR2 is YFSETQ in the germline V gene. Losses at the gene ends were 3 bases for V and 5 bases for J; bases not matched to a gene: 6. CDR3 length: 15 residues. The chain's CDR3 is CASSSTTGETGELFF. CDR3 DNA: TGCGCCAGCAGCTCGACGACAGGGGAGACCGGGGAGCTGTTTTTT.

This chain joins TRBV6-4 and TRBJ2-1; D possibly corresponds to TRBD2 (5 bases). V lost 4 bases, J lost 5 bases, and 15 bases lay in between. The CDR3 runs to 15 residues. Germline V gene lookup returns CDR1 MRHNA and CDR2 SNTAGT. In nucleotides, the CDR3 is TGTGCCAGCAGTGCCACGACGTTAGCGAACAATGAGCAGTTCTTC. Residues: CASSATTLANNEQFF.

The chain has TRBV7-5 and TRBJ2-2; the D call TRBD2 from the table was never checked on the DNA. TRBV7-5 has pseudogene status. This CDR3 region has 13 residues. The CDR3 is CARARGNTGELFF. In DNA form, the CDR3 reads TGTGCCAGAGCCCGGGGGAACACCGGGGAGCTGTTTTTT.

The sample holds one count of this clone. In DNA, the CDR3 is TGTGCCAGTAGTGCTCGCGGGAGAACCCCCTACAATGAGCAGTTCTTC. As protein: CASSARGRTPYNEQFF. The chain couples TRBV19 to TRBJ2-1; TRBD2 aligns across 7 bases. Germline values: CDR1 LNHDA, CDR2 SQIVND (reference sequence). The V gene end was trimmed by 5 bases and the J gene end by 2 bases; junction bases not matched to a gene: 9. This CDR3 has 16 residues.

The J gene is TRBJ2-3, the V gene TRBV9, with D possibly TRBD1 on 5 matching bases. The ends were cut back, 3 bases at V and 6 bases at J, with 23 bases in the middle. Germline CDR1 SGDLS, CDR2 YYNGEE. This CDR3 contains 17 residues. The CDR3 loop reads CASSGVKLGQNWDTQYF. In DNA, the CDR3 is TGTGCCAGCAGCGGAGTTAAGTTGGGGCAGAACTGGGATACGCAGTATTTT.

This clone was seen once. V usage is TRBV30 and J usage is TRBJ1-6, with a possible D match to TRBD1 (6 bases). V was cut by 3 bases and J by 9 bases, with 15 bases left in between. Germline V gives CDR1 GTSNPN, CDR2 SVGIG (reference sequence). The CDR3 runs to 14 residues. CDR3 protein: CAWSLNRESSPLHF. CDR3 nucleotide sequence: TGTGCCTGGAGCCTGAACAGGGAGAGTTCACCCCTCCACTTT. Full variable domain (rest looked up from reference TRBV30 and TRBJ1-6): SQTIHQWPATLVQPVGSPLSLECTVEGTSNPNLYWYRQAAGRGLQLLFYSVGIGQISSEVPQNLSASRPQDRQFILSSKKLLLSDSGFYLCAWSLNRESSPLHFGNGTRLTVT.

The chain links TRBV10-3 to TRBJ1-4, with TRBD1 identical over 7 bases. Germline-derived CDR1 and CDR2 are ENHRY and SYGVKD. The CDR3 loop spans 14 amino acids. V gave up 6 bases and J gave up 7 bases; unmatched junction bases: 8. This CDR3 is CAISPQGSSEKLFF. As DNA, the CDR3 is TGTGCCATCAGCCCACAGGGGAGCAGTGAAAAACTGTTTTTT.

The V call is TRBV7-9, the J call TRBJ1-3; possibly TRBD1 for D (6 bases). The germline V gene encodes CDR1 SEHNR and CDR2 FQNEAQ (reference sequence). Trimming shortened V by 3 bases and J by 0 bases, and 15 bases separated the two germline ends. The CDR3 runs 17 residues. CDR3 loop: CASSLAFTGSSGNTIYF. DNA of the CDR3: TGTGCCAGCAGCTTGGCATTCACAGGGAGCTCTGGAAACACCATATATTTT.

This rearrangement joins TRBV25-1 to TRBJ1-2; unclear D gene. CDR3 length: 12 amino acids. The V and J ends lost 5 bases and 7 bases respectively, with 11 bases between them. CDR1 is MGHDK and CDR2 is SYGVNS in the germline V gene. The CDR3 is CASSPIRGGYTF. CDR3 DNA sequence: TGTGCCAGCAGTCCAATCCGGGGTGGCTACACCTTC.

V and J are TRBV10-3 and TRBJ1-1; 7 bases match TRBD1. The V gene end was trimmed by 3 bases and the J gene end by 5 bases; junction bases not matched to a gene: 9. The germline gives CDR1 ENHRY, CDR2 SYGVKD. This CDR3 comprises 15 residues. CDR3 loop: CAISETTGRRTEAFF. Written as DNA, the CDR3 is TGTGCCATCAGTGAAACGACAGGGAGGAGAACTGAAGCTTTCTTT.

The V call is TRBV12-5, the J call TRBJ2-3; 8 nucleotides match TRBD1. The V and J ends lost 6 bases and 5 bases, in that order; junction bases with no gene match: 7. The germline gives CDR1 LGHNT, CDR2 FRNRAP. The CDR3 spans 14 residues. CDR3 protein: CASGSGQGRDTQYF. The CDR3 nucleotides read TGTGCTAGTGGCTCAGGACAGGGCAGAGATACGCAGTATTTT.